These 2 T cell receptor beta chains came from one sample sequenced in a study of cytomegalovirus exposure and HLA in healthy donors. The PCR made use of 60 Vbeta and 13 Jbeta primers. TCRdb keeps only in-frame clones here, not all; method: immunoSEQ multiplex PCR. The sample gives some 200,000 clones, around 86% of which show up once; 6.5% is in the top ten. The sequenced sample consisted of PBMCs. These receptors all stem from a woman aged 50 to 60 in good health and CMV-seropositive.

The chain recombines TRBV6-5 with TRBJ2-1, with 12 bases lining up with TRBD2. Per the germline V gene, CDR1 is MNHEY and CDR2 is SVGAGI. V trimming: 7 bases; J trimming: 10 bases; junction bases outside the gene matches: 8. This CDR3 spans 14 amino acids. The CDR3 is CASTQPGLAGEQFF. The CDR3 DNA is TGTGCCAGCACCCAGCCCGGACTAGCGGGGGAGCAGTTCTTC.

The DNA for the CDR3 is TGTGCCAGCAAAGAACAGGCGTCCGTCCTGACTTTC. It yields the protein CASKEQASVLTF. The chain has TRBV6-1 and TRBJ2-6; TRBD1 might be the D (5 bases). The CDR3 has 12 amino acids. The V gene's germline CDR1 is MNHNS and CDR2 SASEGT. V was cut by 7 bases and J by 12 bases, with 13 bases left in between.